Listed below are T cell receptor beta chains from one sample, sequenced in a study of T cell responses to AZD1222 COVID-19 vaccine. Using immunoSEQ multiplex PCR, the repertoire was profiled, and TCRdb retains in-frame clones only, with some absent. The sample holds about 180,000 clones, 88% seen once. The sample was peripheral blood, taken on day 0 of AZD1222 vaccination. The receptors were sampled from an adult in good health. Each CDR3 is given without its conserved first and last residue. The order of the fields is D gene, J gene, V gene, CDR3 protein. D genes are given only for firm matches.

d_call: .; j_call: TRBJ1-4; v_call: TRBV5-1; cdr3_aa: ASSALTSTNEKLF
d_call: .; j_call: TRBJ2-7; v_call: TRBV7-9; cdr3_aa: ASSFVGSSYEQY
d_call: .; j_call: TRBJ2-6; v_call: TRBV19; cdr3_aa: ASSIFRGSGANVLT
d_call: TRBD1; j_call: TRBJ1-2; v_call: TRBV19; cdr3_aa: ASTPTGSHGYT
d_call: .; j_call: TRBJ1-3; v_call: TRBV25-1; cdr3_aa: ASSVSISGNTIY
d_call: .; j_call: TRBJ2-7; v_call: TRBV7-6; cdr3_aa: ASSLGNGGQTYEQY
d_call: TRBD1; j_call: TRBJ1-1; v_call: TRBV4-2; cdr3_aa: ASSQVRQGTAEAF
d_call: .; j_call: TRBJ2-3; v_call: TRBV19; cdr3_aa: ASSTSRPTDTQY
d_call: TRBD1; j_call: TRBJ2-7; v_call: TRBV5-1; cdr3_aa: ASSSNEGTGGTQY
d_call: .; j_call: TRBJ2-3; v_call: TRBV12-3/TRBV12-4; cdr3_aa: ASGGLDTDTQY
d_call: TRBD1; j_call: TRBJ1-4; v_call: TRBV7-8; cdr3_aa: ASTLTTGQGIWTNEKLF
d_call: .; j_call: TRBJ1-5; v_call: TRBV19; cdr3_aa: ASGASSGGNSNQPQH
d_call: .; j_call: TRBJ2-7; v_call: TRBV6-5; cdr3_aa: ASSPRRSSYEQY
d_call: TRBD1; j_call: TRBJ1-2; v_call: TRBV30; cdr3_aa: AWNRGRVYGYT
d_call: .; j_call: TRBJ2-2; v_call: TRBV7-9; cdr3_aa: ASSPGPNTGELF
d_call: TRBD2; j_call: TRBJ2-2; v_call: TRBV19; cdr3_aa: ASSIGGRGLGELF
d_call: TRBD2; j_call: TRBJ2-7; v_call: TRBV6-2/TRBV6-3; cdr3_aa: ASSYPPRLAGSYEQY
d_call: .; j_call: TRBJ2-7; v_call: TRBV9; cdr3_aa: ASSATGTRAYEQY
d_call: .; j_call: TRBJ1-2; v_call: TRBV15; cdr3_aa: ATSRVSNYGYT
d_call: .; j_call: TRBJ1-1; v_call: TRBV5-6; cdr3_aa: ASSLEWNTEAF
d_call: .; j_call: TRBJ1-5; v_call: TRBV28; cdr3_aa: ASRKPGLQSNQPQH
d_call: .; j_call: TRBJ2-7; v_call: TRBV9; cdr3_aa: ASSVAAQGTSEQY
d_call: .; j_call: TRBJ2-1; v_call: TRBV7-3; cdr3_aa: ASSLTSMAAEYNEQF
d_call: .; j_call: TRBJ1-1; v_call: TRBV7-2; cdr3_aa: ASRYDQGWAAEAF
d_call: TRBD1; j_call: TRBJ1-1; v_call: TRBV9; cdr3_aa: ASSPRDRRTEAF
d_call: TRBD2; j_call: TRBJ2-2; v_call: TRBV7-8; cdr3_aa: ASSSLGLAGGGHTGELF
d_call: .; j_call: TRBJ1-4; v_call: TRBV30; cdr3_aa: ARGEANEKLF
d_call: .; j_call: TRBJ1-2; v_call: TRBV27; cdr3_aa: ASSSGMGGYT
d_call: .; j_call: TRBJ2-2; v_call: TRBV29-1; cdr3_aa: SVLGQGLTGELF
d_call: TRBD1; j_call: TRBJ2-4; v_call: TRBV7-2; cdr3_aa: ASSTRQGLQY
d_call: .; j_call: TRBJ2-2; v_call: TRBV28; cdr3_aa: ASSGLTGELF
d_call: .; j_call: TRBJ1-6; v_call: TRBV28; cdr3_aa: ASSFGQENSPLH
d_call: .; j_call: TRBJ1-3; v_call: TRBV19; cdr3_aa: ASRPTRRGNTIY
d_call: TRBD1; j_call: TRBJ2-2; v_call: TRBV6-1; cdr3_aa: ASSDRGLFTGELF
d_call: .; j_call: TRBJ1-6; v_call: TRBV19; cdr3_aa: ASSYRLNNSPLH
d_call: .; j_call: TRBJ2-1; v_call: TRBV7-3; cdr3_aa: ASSPGRAGTHF
d_call: TRBD2; j_call: TRBJ2-3; v_call: TRBV5-1; cdr3_aa: ASKTSGVSTDTQY
d_call: .; j_call: TRBJ1-4; v_call: TRBV6-5; cdr3_aa: ASSYGWGGGNEKLF
d_call: TRBD1; j_call: TRBJ1-1; v_call: TRBV6-5; cdr3_aa: ASSRGDYTEAF
d_call: .; j_call: TRBJ2-1; v_call: TRBV5-1; cdr3_aa: ASSQRTAPNYNEQF
d_call: .; j_call: TRBJ1-2; v_call: TRBV9; cdr3_aa: ASSGQRAYGYT
d_call: .; j_call: TRBJ2-3; v_call: TRBV4-3; cdr3_aa: ASSQGGTSTDTQY
d_call: .; j_call: TRBJ1-1; v_call: TRBV2; cdr3_aa: ASSEGASMNTEAF